This entry lists 25 T cell receptor beta chains sequenced from one sample in a study of beta chain features in type 1 diabetes. The whole isolated RNA underwent reverse transcription, so sequencing captured expressed TCRB transcripts. Generated by immunoSEQ multiplex PCR, the TCRdb table keeps only in-frame clones and is missing some. Of under 300,000 clones in the sample, around 9.9% were seen once. Study-level results: In all four CD4+ subsets, TCRB CDR3 length was significantly, moderately reduced in type 1 diabetes.

Which antigens these TCRs recognize remains unknown. The sequencing input was naive CD4+ T cells from blood. These receptors came from a man aged 25 to 45 with type 1 diabetes.

The sample holds a few counts of this clone. The gene calls are TRBV7-2 and TRBJ1-2; 12 nucleotides line up with TRBD1. Germline V gene lookup returns CDR1 SGHTA and CDR2 FQGNSA. This CDR3 is 15 amino acids long. V shed 1 base, J shed 10 bases, and the junction held 7 bases outside the gene matches. This CDR3 is CASSLGPGQGADYTF. DNA for the CDR3: TGTGCCAGCAGCTTAGGGCCGGGACAGGGGGCTGACTACACCTTC.

In its sample, this clone was seen a few times. This chain connects TRBV29-1 to TRBJ2-1; 12 bases are shared with TRBD1. CDR1 is SQVTM, CDR2 ANQGSEA, per germline. The CDR3 length is 13 residues. V was clipped by 7 bases and J by 6 bases; unmatched bases: 4. CDR3 coding DNA: TGCAGCGGGGGACAGGGGGCAGTCAATGAGCAGTTCTTC. Its protein product is CSGGQGAVNEQFF.

Only a few counts were recorded for this clone. The chain combines TRBV27 with TRBJ2-6; TRBD2 might be the D (6 bases). Trimming shortened V by 4 bases and J by 0 bases, and 10 bases separated the two germline ends. The CDR3 sequence is 16 residues long. From germline, CDR1 is MNHEY and CDR2 SMNVEV (reference sequence). CDR3 sequence (DNA): TGTGCCAGCAGTTCACACGGGGGCTCTGGGGCCAACGTCCTGACTTTC. It encodes CASSSHGGSGANVLTF.

The chain uses TRBV7-8 and TRBJ2-5, with D perhaps matching TRBD2 (5 bases). Germline loops: CDR1 SGHVS, CDR2 FQNEAQ. The CDR3 spans 14 residues. Trimming shortened V by 2 bases and J by 13 bases, and 20 bases separated the two germline ends. The DNA for the CDR3 is TGTGCCAGCAGCTTATCCGAGGGAACTAGTTTTTGGTACTTC. Translating it yields CASSLSEGTSFWYF. Full variable domain (rest looked up from reference TRBV7-8 and TRBJ2-5): GAGVSQSPRYKVAKRGQDVALRCDPISGHVSLFWYQQALGQGPEFLTYFQNEAQLDKSGLPSDRFFAERPEGSVSTLKIQRTQQEDSAVYLCASSLSEGTSFWYFGPGTRLLVL.

This clone was detected a few times. J is TRBJ2-2 and V is TRBV5-1, with 8 nucleotides matching TRBD1. Germline-derived CDR1 and CDR2 are SGHRS and YFSETQ. The CDR3 is made up of 14 amino acids. V shed 1 base, J shed 7 bases, and the junction held 3 bases outside the gene matches. The CDR3 DNA reads TGCGCCAGCAGCTTGTGGGGACAGGACGGGGAGCTGTTTTTT. This sequence encodes CASSLWGQDGELFF.

This clone has just a few counts. The CDR3 sequence is CASSIVIPGEQYF. The CDR3, as DNA: TGTGCCAGTAGTATCGTAATTCCGGGGGAGCAGTACTTC. The rearrangement uses TRBV19 and TRBJ2-7, with D possibly matching TRBD2 (5 bases). In germline, CDR1 is LNHDA, CDR2 SQIVND (reference sequence). This CDR3 is built from 13 residues. With 3 bases removed from V and 7 bases from J, the gap between germline ends came to 13 bases.

J is TRBJ2-2 and V is TRBV21-1; the table's D call, TRBD1, has no DNA check behind it. TRBV21-1 is classified as a pseudogene. CDR3 length equals 17 residues. CDR3 region: CASSKRVGPANTGELFF. The CDR3 DNA follows: TGTGCCAGCAGCAAAAGGGTGGGGCCCGCGAACACCGGGGAGCTGTTTTTT.

The V and J genes are TRBV9 and TRBJ2-3; 7 bases fit TRBD2. The J segment lost 5 bases and the V segment lost 3 bases, leaving 6 bases of the junction unmatched. The CDR3 spans 14 residues. The germline V gene encodes CDR1 SGDLS and CDR2 YYNGEE. This CDR3 reads CASSASGAGDTQYF. CDR3 sequence (DNA): TGTGCCAGCAGCGCCAGCGGGGCGGGAGATACGCAGTATTTT.

This sequence joins TRBV30 and TRBJ1-3; the D is unclear. The CDR3 is 13 amino acids. V was shortened by 2 bases and J by 0 bases, with 5 bases between the two germline ends. Germline CDR1 is GTSNPN and CDR2 is SVGIG (reference sequence). The CDR3 sequence: CAWSLSSGNTIYF. CDR3 nucleotides: TGTGCCTGGAGTCTGAGCTCTGGAAACACCATATATTTT.

V usage is TRBV7-9 and J usage is TRBJ2-5, with 9 bases lining up with TRBD1. CDR3 length: 15 residues. V trimming: 3 bases; J trimming: 5 bases; junction bases outside the gene matches: 7. CDR1 is SEHNR and CDR2 is FQNEAQ in the germline V gene (reference sequence). The CDR3, as DNA: TGTGCCAGCAGCTTGACCGGGACAGGGACGGAGACCCAGTACTTC. Amino acid sequence: CASSLTGTGTETQYF.

This clone was detected only a few times. Other DNA sequences in this specimen translate into the identical CDR3. The V gene is TRBV10-3, the J gene TRBJ2-5; 11 nucleotides match TRBD1. After removal of 6 bases from V and 5 bases from J, the junction contained 2 bases not matched to a gene. CDR1 and CDR2 from the germline V gene are ENHRY and SYGVKD. This CDR3 is built from 13 residues. For the CDR3, the DNA is TGTGCCATCAGCGGACAGGGGGCCGAGACCCAGTACTTC. It translates to CAISGQGAETQYF.

The gene calls are TRBV2 and TRBJ1-1; the D gene is possibly TRBD1 (5 bases). The germline gives CDR1 SNHLY, CDR2 FYNNEI. Trimming cost V 8 bases and J 3 bases, with 13 bases left between them. This CDR3 is built from 13 residues. CDR3 sequence (DNA): TGTGCCAGCTCTTCGGAGGGGTACACTGAAGCTTTCTTT. Protein product: CASSSEGYTEAFF.

This clone turned up a few times. The V and J genes are TRBV5-4 and TRBJ1-6, with D possibly being TRBD1 (5 bases). This CDR3 contains 14 residues. With 1 base removed from V and 7 bases from J, the gap between germline ends came to 9 bases. Germline loops: CDR1 SGHNT, CDR2 YYREEE (reference sequence). DNA of the CDR3: TGTGCCAGCAGCTTGCAGGGATCAAATTCACCCCTCCACTTT. Its protein is CASSLQGSNSPLHF. Complete variable domain (other parts from reference TRBV5-4 and TRBJ1-6): ETGVTQSPTHLIKTRGQQVTLRCSSQSGHNTVSWYQQALGQGPQFIFQYYREEENGRGNFPPRFSGLQFPNYSSELNVNALELDDSALYLCASSLQGSNSPLHFGNGTRLTVT.

This clone has ten or more counts. J is TRBJ2-3 and V is TRBV4-3, with D unclear. V lost 1 base, J lost 6 bases, and 8 bases lay in between. Germline V gives CDR1 LGHNA, CDR2 YSLEER. This CDR3 has 13 amino acids. CDR3 sequence (DNA): TGCGCCAGCAGCCAAGCCCCCGGGGATACGCAGTATTTT. Protein product: CASSQAPGDTQYF.

This clone was counted a few times. This chain links TRBV7-2 with TRBJ2-1, with 8 bases aligning to TRBD1. The CDR3 has 15 residues. The germline V gene has CDR1 SGHTA and CDR2 FQGNSA. V lost 4 bases, J lost 2 bases, and 4 bases stayed unmatched. The CDR3 reads CASSYHRGTYNEQFF. The DNA for the CDR3 is TGTGCCAGCAGCTACCACAGGGGGACCTACAATGAGCAGTTCTTC.

A single count supports this clone. The V call is TRBV5-4, the J call TRBJ2-2, with D maybe TRBD2 (5 bases). Trimming pared 4 bases from V and 7 bases from J, leaving 23 bases between. The CDR3 is 17 residues long. CDR1 is SGHNT, CDR2 YYREEE, per germline (reference sequence). CDR3: CASSLPGPAAGVGELFF. As DNA, the CDR3 is TGTGCCAGCAGCCTTCCCGGACCAGCGGCGGGTGTCGGGGAGCTGTTTTTT.

This clone has a handful of counts. The chain couples TRBV2 to TRBJ1-2, with 9 bases that match TRBD1. Germline lookup yields CDR1 SNHLY and CDR2 FYNNEI. This CDR3 comprises 15 residues. The trim removed 6 bases at V and 5 bases at J, leaving 10 bases unmatched. The CDR3: CASRERQGEGYGYTF. Here the CDR3 DNA reads TGTGCCAGCAGAGAGCGACAGGGGGAGGGTTATGGCTACACCTTC.

The table lists this clone with a few counts. The V and J genes are TRBV10-3 and TRBJ1-3, with D tentatively TRBD1 (5 bases). The CDR3 has 16 amino acids. The germline CDR1 and CDR2 sequences are ENHRY and SYGVKD. V was cut by 2 bases and J by 2 bases, with 13 bases left in between. As DNA, the CDR3 is TGTGCCATCAGTGAGCTTGGAGACAGAGCTGGAAACACCATATATTTT. Protein sequence: CAISELGDRAGNTIYF.

This clone was observed a handful of times. The V gene is TRBV6-5, the J gene TRBJ2-3, with 13 bases aligning to TRBD2. This CDR3 is 16 amino acids long. V was pared by 4 bases and J by 8 bases, with 9 bases of the junction left unmatched. CDR1 MNHEY and CDR2 SVGAGI come from the germline V gene. The DNA for the CDR3 is TGTGCCAGCAGTTCGACTAGCGGGGGGTCCCATGCTACGCAGTATTTT. It codes for CASSSTSGGSHATQYF.

This clone appeared a few times. The chain recombines TRBV6-5 with TRBJ2-7; TRBD1 might be the D (5 bases). The CDR3 loop spans 15 amino acids. The V end lost 0 bases, the J end lost 0 bases, and 9 bases lay between the germline ends. Germline V lookup: CDR1 MNHEY, CDR2 SVGAGI. In DNA, the CDR3 is TGTGCCAGCAGTTACTCCACAGGTAGCTCCTACGAGCAGTACTTC. This codes for CASSYSTGSSYEQYF.

This clone was observed a few times. At the DNA level, this CDR3 is encoded by other sequences in the same sample as well. CDR3 in DNA: TGTGCCAGCAGCTTGCAGGAGAACACTGAAGCTTTCTTT. Translating it yields CASSLQENTEAFF. The genes are TRBV7-3 and TRBJ1-1; D gene unclear. This CDR3 is 13 amino acids long. The germline V gene has CDR1 SGHTA and CDR2 FQGTGA. The V end lost 3 bases, the J end lost 1 base, and 6 bases lay between the germline ends.

The V gene is TRBV5-6, the J gene TRBJ2-4; TRBD2 might be the D (6 bases). V was trimmed by 4 bases and J by 0 bases, leaving 11 bases between them. CDR1 SGHDT and CDR2 YYEEEE come from the germline V gene. CDR3 length equals 15 residues. For the CDR3, the DNA is TGTGCCAGCAGCGCGGGGTTATCAGCCAAAAACATTCAGTACTTC. Protein: CASSAGLSAKNIQYF.

This clone was observed a handful of times. The chain has TRBV6-1 and TRBJ2-5; 7 bases fit TRBD2. Germline assignment: CDR1 MNHNS and CDR2 SASEGT. Trimming removed 3 bases from V and 5 bases from J; junction bases left unmatched: 9. The CDR3 is 15 residues long. The CDR3 DNA reads as TGTGCCAGCAGTGAGCTGTGGGGGGGAGGCGAGACCCAGTACTTC. Amino acid sequence: CASSELWGGGETQYF.

The chain is built from TRBV28 and TRBJ2-1, with 8 positions matching TRBD2. Germline V gene lookup returns CDR1 MDHEN and CDR2 SYDVKM. The ends lost 3 bases at V and 0 bases at J; junction bases unmatched: 13. The CDR3 runs to 19 residues. CDR3 in DNA: TGTGCCAGCAGTTTGGGGTTGCGGGGGGCTATTAGCTCCTACAATGAGCAGTTCTTC. It is translated as CASSLGLRGAISSYNEQFF.

This chain joins TRBV18 and TRBJ2-3; TRBD2 aligns across 8 bases. With V trimmed by 3 bases and J by 2 bases, 4 bases remained unmatched. The CDR3 length is 15 residues. Per germline, CDR1 KGHSH and CDR2 LQKENI. The CDR3 nucleotides are TGTGCCAGCTCACCTAGCGGGACCTCCACAGATACGCAGTATTTT. Amino acid sequence: CASSPSGTSTDTQYF.